This TCR beta chain comes out of a study of radiotherapy plus CTLA-4 blockade in lung cancer. Trimming left V 3 bases short and J 3 bases short, with 14 bases between. The CDR3 covers 15 residues. In germline, CDR1 is MNHNS, CDR2 SASEGT. The method was immunoSEQ multiplex PCR; TCRdb's version includes in-frame clones alone and lacks a portion of them. Altogether approximately 100,000 clones are present, about 81% being singletons, with the ten largest covering 3% to 4%. This clone was seen a single time. The receptor was isolated from a human donor with non-small cell lung cancer who had a partial response to radiotherapy plus ipilimumab. The rearrangement joins TRBV6-1 to TRBJ1-1, with D possibly matching TRBD1 (6 bases). Specimen: peripheral blood, collected from a patient treated with radiotherapy plus ipilimumab. The CDR3 region has the DNA TGTGCCAGCAGTGAGCTGAGGGGGGGAGACACTGAAGCTTTCTTT. This translates into CASSELRGGDTEAFF.